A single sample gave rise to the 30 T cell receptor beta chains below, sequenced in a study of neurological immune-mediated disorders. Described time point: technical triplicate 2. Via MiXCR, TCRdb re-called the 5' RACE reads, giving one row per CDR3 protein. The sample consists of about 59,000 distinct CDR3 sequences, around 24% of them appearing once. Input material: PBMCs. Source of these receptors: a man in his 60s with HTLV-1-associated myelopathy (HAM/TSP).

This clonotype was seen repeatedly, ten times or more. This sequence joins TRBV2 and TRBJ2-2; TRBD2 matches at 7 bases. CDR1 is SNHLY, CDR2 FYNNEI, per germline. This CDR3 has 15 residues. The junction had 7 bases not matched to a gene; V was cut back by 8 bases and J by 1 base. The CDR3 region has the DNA TGTGCCAGCGGGTCGCTAGCGGTGAACACCGGGGAGCTGTTTTTT. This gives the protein CASGSLAVNTGELFF.

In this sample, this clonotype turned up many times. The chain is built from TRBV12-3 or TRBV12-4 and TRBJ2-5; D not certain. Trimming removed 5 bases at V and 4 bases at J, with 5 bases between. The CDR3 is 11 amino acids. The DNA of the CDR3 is TGTGCCAGCAGTAATGGAGAGACCCAGTACTTC. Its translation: CASSNGETQYF.

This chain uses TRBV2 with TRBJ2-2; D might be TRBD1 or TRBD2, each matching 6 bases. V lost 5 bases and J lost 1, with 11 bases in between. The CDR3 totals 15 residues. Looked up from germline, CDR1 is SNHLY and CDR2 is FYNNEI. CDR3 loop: CASSRGDLNTGELFF. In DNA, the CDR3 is TGTGCCAGCAGTAGGGGGGATCTGAACACCGGGGAGCTGTTTTTT.

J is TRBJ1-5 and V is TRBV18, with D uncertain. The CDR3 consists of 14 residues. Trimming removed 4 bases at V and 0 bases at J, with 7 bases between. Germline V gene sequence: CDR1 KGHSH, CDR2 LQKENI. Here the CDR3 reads CASSLTNSNQPQHF. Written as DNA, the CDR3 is TGTGCCAGCTCACTAACAAATAGCAATCAGCCCCAGCATTTT.

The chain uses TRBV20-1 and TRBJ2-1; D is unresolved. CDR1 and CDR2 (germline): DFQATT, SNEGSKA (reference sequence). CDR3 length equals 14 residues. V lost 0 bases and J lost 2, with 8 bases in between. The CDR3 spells CSARDWGTYNEQFF. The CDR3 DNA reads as TGCAGTGCTAGAGATTGGGGAACCTACAATGAGCAGTTCTTC.

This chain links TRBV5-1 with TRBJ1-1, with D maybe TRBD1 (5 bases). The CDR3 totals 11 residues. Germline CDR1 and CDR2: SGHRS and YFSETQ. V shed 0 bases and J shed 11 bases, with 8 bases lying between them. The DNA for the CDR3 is TGCGCCAGCAGCTTGGAAGGGGAGGCTTTCTTT. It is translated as CASSLEGEAFF.

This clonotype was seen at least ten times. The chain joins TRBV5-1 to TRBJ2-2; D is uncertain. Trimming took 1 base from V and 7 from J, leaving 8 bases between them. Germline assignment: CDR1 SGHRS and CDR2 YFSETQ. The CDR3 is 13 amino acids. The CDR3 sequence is CASSLREGGELFF. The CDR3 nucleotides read TGCGCCAGCAGCTTGAGGGAAGGCGGGGAGCTGTTTTTT.

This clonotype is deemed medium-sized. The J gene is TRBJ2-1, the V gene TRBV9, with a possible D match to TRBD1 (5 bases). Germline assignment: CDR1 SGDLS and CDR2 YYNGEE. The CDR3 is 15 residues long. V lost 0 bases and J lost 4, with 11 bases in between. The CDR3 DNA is TGTGCCAGCAGCGTAGATACAGGAGAGTACAATGAGCAGTTCTTC. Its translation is CASSVDTGEYNEQFF. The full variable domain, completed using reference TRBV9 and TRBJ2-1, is DSGVTQTPKHLITATGQRVTLRCSPRSGDLSVYWYQQSLDQGLQFLIQYYNGEERAKGNILERFSAQQFPDLHSELNLSSLELGDSALYFCASSVDTGEYNEQFFGPGTRLTVL.

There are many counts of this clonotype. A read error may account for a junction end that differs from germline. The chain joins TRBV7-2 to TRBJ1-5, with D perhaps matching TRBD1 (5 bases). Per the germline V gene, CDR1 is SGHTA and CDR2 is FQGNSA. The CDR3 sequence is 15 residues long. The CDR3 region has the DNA TGTGCCAGCAGCTTAGAGGTGGCAGGGAATCGGCCCCAGCATTTT. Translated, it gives CASSLEVAGNRPQHF.

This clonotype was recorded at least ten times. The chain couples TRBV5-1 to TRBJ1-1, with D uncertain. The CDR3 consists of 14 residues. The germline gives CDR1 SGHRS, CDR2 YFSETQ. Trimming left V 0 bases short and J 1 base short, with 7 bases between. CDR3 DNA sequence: TGCGCCAGCAGCTTGGCGTCAGGGAACACTGAAGCTTTCTTT. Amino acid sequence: CASSLASGNTEAFF.

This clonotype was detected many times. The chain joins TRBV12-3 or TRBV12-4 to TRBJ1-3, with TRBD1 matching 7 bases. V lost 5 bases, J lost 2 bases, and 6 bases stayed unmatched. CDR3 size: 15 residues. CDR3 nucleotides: TGTGCCAGCAGTACAAACCAGGGGGCTGGAAACACCATATATTTT. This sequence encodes CASSTNQGAGNTIYF.

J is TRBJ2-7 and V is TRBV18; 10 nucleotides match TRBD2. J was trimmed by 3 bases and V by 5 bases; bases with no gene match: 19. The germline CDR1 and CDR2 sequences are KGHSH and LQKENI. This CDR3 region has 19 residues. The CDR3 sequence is CASSAHLAGGPNQYYEQYF. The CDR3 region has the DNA TGTGCCAGCTCAGCCCACTTAGCGGGAGGTCCGAACCAGTACTACGAGCAGTACTTC.

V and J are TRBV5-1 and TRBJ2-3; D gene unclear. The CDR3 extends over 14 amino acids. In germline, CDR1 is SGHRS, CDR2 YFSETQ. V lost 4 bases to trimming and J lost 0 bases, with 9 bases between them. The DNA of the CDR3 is TGCGCCAGCAGCCAATCGCCCAGCACAGATACGCAGTATTTT. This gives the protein CASSQSPSTDTQYF.

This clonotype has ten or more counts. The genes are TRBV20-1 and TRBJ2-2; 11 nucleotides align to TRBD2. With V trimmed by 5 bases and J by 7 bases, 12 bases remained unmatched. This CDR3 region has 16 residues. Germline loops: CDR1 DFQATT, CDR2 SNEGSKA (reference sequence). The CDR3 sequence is CSAHLLAGVSNGELFF. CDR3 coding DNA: TGCAGTGCTCACCTACTAGCGGGAGTCTCCAACGGGGAGCTGTTTTTT.

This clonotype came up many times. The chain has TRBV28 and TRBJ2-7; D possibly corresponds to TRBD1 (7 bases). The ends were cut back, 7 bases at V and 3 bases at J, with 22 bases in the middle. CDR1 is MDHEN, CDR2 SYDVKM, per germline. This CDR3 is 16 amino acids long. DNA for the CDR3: TGTGCCAGCATTTCACGTTTGGGCAGGGGGGACTACGAGCAGTACTTC. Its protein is CASISRLGRGDYEQYF.

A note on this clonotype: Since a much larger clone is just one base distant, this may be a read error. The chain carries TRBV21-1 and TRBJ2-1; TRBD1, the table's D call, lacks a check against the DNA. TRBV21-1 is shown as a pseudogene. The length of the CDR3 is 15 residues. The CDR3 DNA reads TGTGCCAGCAGCATAAAACAGGGACGCGGGGATCAGCAGTTCTTC. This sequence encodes CASSIKQGRGDQQFF.

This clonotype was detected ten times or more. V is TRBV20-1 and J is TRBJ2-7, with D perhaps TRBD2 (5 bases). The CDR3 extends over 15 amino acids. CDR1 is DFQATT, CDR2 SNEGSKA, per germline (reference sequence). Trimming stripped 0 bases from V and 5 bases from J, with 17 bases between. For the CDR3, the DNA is TGCAGTGCTAGAGATTTAGAGGGAGCGGCCAACGAGCAGTACTTC. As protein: CSARDLEGAANEQYF.

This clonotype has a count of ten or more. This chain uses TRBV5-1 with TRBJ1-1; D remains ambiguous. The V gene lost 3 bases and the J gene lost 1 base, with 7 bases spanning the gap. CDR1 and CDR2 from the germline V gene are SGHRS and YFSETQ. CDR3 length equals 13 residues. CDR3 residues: CASSSEGNTEAFF. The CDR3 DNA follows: TGCGCCAGCAGCTCCGAGGGGAACACTGAAGCTTTCTTT. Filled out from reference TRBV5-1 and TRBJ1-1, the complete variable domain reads KAGVTQTPRYLIKTRGQQVTLSCSPISGHRSVSWYQQTPGQGLQFLFEYFSETQRNKGNFPGRFSGRQFSNSRSEMNVSTLELGDSALYLCASSSEGNTEAFFGQGTRLTVV.

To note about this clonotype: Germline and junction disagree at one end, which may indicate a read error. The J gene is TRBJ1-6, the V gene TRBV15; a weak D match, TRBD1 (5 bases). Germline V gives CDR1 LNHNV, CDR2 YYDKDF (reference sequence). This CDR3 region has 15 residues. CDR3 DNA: TGTACCACCAGCAGGGAAAGGAGCGCTAATTCACCCCTCCACTTT. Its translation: CTTSRERSANSPLHF.

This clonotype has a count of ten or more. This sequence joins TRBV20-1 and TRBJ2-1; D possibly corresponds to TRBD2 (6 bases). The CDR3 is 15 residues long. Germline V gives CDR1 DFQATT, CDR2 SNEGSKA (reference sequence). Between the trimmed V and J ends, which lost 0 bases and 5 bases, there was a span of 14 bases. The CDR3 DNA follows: TGCAGTGCTAGAGACGGAGGGGCCCTTAACAATGAGCAGTTCTTC. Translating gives CSARDGGALNNEQFF.

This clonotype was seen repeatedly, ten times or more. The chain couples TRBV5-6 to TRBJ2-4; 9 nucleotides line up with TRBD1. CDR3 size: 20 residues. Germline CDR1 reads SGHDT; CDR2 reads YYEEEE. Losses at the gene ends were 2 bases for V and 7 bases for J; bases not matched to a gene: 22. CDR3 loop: CASSFTNMPPRRTGANIQYF. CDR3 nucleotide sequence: TGTGCCAGCAGCTTCACTAACATGCCCCCCCGTAGGACAGGGGCGAACATTCAGTACTTC.

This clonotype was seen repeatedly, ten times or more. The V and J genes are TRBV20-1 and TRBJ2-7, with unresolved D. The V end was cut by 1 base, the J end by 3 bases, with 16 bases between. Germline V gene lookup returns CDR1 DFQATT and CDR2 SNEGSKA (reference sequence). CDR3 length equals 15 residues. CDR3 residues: CSARGGQPRFYEQYF. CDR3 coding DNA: TGCAGTGCTAGAGGTGGCCAGCCACGTTTCTACGAGCAGTACTTC.

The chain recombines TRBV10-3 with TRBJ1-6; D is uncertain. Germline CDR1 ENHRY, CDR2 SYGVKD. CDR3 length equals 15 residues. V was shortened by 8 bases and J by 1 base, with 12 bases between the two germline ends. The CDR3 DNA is TGTGCCATCTGTCCAGGAGAGTCCTATAATTCACCCCTCCACTTT. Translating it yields CAICPGESYNSPLHF.

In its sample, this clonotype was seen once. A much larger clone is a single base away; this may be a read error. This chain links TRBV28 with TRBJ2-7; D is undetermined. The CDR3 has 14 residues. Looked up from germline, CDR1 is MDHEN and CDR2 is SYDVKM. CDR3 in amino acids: CVSSFPRLTYEQYF. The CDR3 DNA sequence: TGTGTCAGCAGTTTCCCAAGGCTGACCTACGAGCAGTACTTC.

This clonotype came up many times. The CDR3, as DNA: TGCAGTGCCCCGGAGGGCAGGGGAGACTATGGCTACACCTTC. As protein: CSAPEGRGDYGYTF. The rearrangement uses TRBV20-1 and TRBJ1-2; perhaps TRBD1 as D (6 bases). V lost 6 bases to trimming and J lost 3 bases, with 17 bases between them. The CDR3 has 14 amino acids. Germline V CDR1 and CDR2: DFQATT, SNEGSKA (reference sequence).

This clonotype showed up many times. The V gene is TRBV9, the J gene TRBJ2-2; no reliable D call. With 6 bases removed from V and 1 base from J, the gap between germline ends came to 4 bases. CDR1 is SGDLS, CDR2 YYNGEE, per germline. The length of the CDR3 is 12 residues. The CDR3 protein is CASTGNTGELFF. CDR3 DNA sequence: TGTGCCAGCACAGGGAACACCGGGGAGCTGTTTTTT.

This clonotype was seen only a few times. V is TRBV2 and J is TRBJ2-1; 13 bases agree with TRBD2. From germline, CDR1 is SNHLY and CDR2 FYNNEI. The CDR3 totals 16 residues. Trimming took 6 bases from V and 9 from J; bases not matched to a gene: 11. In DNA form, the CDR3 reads TGTGCCAGCAGAGGGACTAGCGGGATACTTGGGGGTGAGCAGTTCTTC. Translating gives CASRGTSGILGGEQFF.

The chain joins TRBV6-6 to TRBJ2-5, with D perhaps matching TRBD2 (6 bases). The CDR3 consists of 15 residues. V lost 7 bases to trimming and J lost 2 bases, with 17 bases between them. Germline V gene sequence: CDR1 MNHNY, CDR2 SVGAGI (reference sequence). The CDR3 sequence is CASTPGGWWQETQYF. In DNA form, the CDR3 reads TGTGCCAGCACTCCCGGGGGTTGGTGGCAAGAGACCCAGTACTTC.

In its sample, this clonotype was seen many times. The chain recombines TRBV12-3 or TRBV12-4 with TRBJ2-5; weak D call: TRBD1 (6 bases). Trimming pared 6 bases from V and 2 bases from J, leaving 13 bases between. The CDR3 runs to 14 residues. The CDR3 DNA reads TGTGCCAGCAGCTCCCGGGACACACAAGAGACCCAGTACTTC. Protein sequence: CASSSRDTQETQYF.

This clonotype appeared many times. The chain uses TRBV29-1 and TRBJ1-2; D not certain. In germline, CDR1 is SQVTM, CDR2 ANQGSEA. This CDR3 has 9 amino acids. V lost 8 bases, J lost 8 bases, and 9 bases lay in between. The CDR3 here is CSPEAGYTF. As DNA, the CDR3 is TGCAGCCCTGAGGCCGGCTACACCTTC.